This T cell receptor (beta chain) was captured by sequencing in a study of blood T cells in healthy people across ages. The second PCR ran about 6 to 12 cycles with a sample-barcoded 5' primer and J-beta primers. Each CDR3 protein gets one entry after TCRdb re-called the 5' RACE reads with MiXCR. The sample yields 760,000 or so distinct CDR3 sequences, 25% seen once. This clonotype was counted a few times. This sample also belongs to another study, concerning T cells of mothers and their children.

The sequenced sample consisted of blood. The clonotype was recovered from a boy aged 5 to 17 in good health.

Here the CDR3 DNA reads TGCAGTGCTAGCCTCGGGACAGACCTCCAAGAGACCCAGTACTTC. As protein: CSASLGTDLQETQYF. The rearrangement joins TRBV20-1 to TRBJ2-5; 7 bases agree with TRBD1. The length of the CDR3 is 15 residues. Unmatched junction bases numbered 8, after V lost 3 bases and J lost 1 base. Germline loops: CDR1 DFQATT, CDR2 SNEGSKA (reference sequence).